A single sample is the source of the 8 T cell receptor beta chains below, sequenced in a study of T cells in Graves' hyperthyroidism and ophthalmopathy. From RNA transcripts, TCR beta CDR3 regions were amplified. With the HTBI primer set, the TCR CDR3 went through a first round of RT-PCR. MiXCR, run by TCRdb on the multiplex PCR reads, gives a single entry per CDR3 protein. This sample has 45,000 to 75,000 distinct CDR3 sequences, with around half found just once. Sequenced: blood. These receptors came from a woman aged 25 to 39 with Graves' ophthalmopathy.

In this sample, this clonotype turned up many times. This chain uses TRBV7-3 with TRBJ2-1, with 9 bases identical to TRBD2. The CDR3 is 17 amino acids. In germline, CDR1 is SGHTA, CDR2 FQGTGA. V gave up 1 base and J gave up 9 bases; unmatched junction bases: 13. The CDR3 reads CASSLKGAGGPEREQFF. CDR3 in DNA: TGTGCCAGCAGCTTAAAGGGGGCGGGAGGGCCGGAGCGTGAGCAGTTCTTC.

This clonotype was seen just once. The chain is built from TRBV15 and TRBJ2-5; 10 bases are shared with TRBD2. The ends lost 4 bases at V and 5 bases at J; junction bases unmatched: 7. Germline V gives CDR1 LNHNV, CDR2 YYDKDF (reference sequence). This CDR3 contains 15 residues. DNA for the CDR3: TGTGCCACCAGCACCGGGACTAGCGTCAGGGAGACCCAGTACTTC. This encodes CATSTGTSVRETQYF.

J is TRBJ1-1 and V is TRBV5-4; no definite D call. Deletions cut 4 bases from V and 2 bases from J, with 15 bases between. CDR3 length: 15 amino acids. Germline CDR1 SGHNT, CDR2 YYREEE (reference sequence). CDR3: CASSQLKRGNTEAFF. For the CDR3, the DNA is TGTGCCAGCAGCCAACTTAAGCGGGGAAACACTGAAGCTTTCTTT.

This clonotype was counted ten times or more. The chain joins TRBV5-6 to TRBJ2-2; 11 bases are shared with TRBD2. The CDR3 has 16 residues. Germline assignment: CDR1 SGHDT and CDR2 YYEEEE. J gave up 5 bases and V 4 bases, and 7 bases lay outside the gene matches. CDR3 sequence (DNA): TGTGCCAGCAGCCCTGGGCTAGCGGGGGGAACCGGGGAGCTGTTTTTT. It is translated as CASSPGLAGGTGELFF.

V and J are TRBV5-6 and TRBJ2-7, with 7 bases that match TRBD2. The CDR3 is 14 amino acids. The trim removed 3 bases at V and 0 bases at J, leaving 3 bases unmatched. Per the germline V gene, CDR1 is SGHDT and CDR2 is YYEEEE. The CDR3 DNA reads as TGTGCCAGCAGCTCGGGGGACTACTCCTACGAGCAGTACTTC. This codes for CASSSGDYSYEQYF.

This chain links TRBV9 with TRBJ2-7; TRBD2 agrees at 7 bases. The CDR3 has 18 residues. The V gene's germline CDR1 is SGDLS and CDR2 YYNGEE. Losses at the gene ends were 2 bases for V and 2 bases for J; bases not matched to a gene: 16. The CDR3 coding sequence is TGTGCCAGCAGCGTGGGTCCCTGCGGGAGTTCCGGCGCCTACGAGCAGTACTTC. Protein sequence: CASSVGPCGSSGAYEQYF. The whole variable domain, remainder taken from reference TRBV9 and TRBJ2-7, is DSGVTQTPKHLITATGQRVTLRCSPRSGDLSVYWYQQSLDQGLQFLIQYYNGEERAKGNILERFSAQQFPDLHSELNLSSLELGDSALYFCASSVGPCGSSGAYEQYFGPGTRLTVT.

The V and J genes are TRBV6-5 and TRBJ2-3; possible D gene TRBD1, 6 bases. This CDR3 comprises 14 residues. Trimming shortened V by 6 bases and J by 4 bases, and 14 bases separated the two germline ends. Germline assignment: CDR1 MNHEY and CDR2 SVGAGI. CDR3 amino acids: CASRLVGASDTQYF. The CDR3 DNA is TGTGCCAGCAGGCTCGTGGGGGCTTCAGATACGCAGTATTTT.

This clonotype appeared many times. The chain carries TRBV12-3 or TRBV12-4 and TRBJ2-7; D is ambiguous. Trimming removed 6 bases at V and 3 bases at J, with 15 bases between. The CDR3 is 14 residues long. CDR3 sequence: CASSPTTTIYEQYF. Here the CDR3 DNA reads TGTGCCAGCAGCCCAACCACTACCATCTACGAGCAGTACTTC.